The clone carrying this T cell receptor beta chain has a handful of counts. The data belong to a study of blood T cell repertoires in COVID-19. Study background: From T cells, B-cell-depleted T cells, or PBMCs came the material, which was cDNA or gDNA.

The CDR3 consists of 16 residues. The J segment lost 5 bases and the V segment lost 1 base, leaving 5 bases of the junction unmatched. Germline V lookup: CDR1 MNHEY, CDR2 SMNVEV (reference sequence). As originally analysed: Reference gene primer amplification gave nucleated cell count estimates. The protocol was immunoSEQ multiplex PCR, while the TCRdb copy is restricted to in-frame clones and leaves out a portion. V, J and clone size are taken as reported in that table, and D and trimming were inferred from the DNA itself. The table shows approximately 170,000 clones, with about 88% occurring only once.

The sequence derives from a woman aged 80 or over in a cohort sampled during active or convalescent COVID-19. Sequencing used peripheral blood. V is TRBV27 and J is TRBJ2-1; 10 bases line up with TRBD1. The CDR3 bases are TGTGCCAGCAGTTTATTCGGGACAGGGGTAGACAATGAGCAGTTCTTC. Translating gives CASSLFGTGVDNEQFF.